The 5 T cell receptor beta chains listed next were all sequenced from one sample in a study of blood T cell repertoires in COVID-19 (dated by TCRdb to about 2020). The method behind the library was the immunoSEQ multiplex PCR assay. In TCRdb, the immuneACCESS table is reduced to in-frame sequences with V and J assigned. These tables do not hold every clone; where another copy was compared, an unresolved V gene accounts for under half, and the others remain unexplained. The sample has 200,000 to 300,000 clones on record, 65% to 85% of them singletons. The ten top clones hold around 5.2% of the sample. Source material: peripheral blood. These receptors were taken from a human donor in a cohort sampled during active COVID-19.

This chain connects TRBV5-4 to TRBJ2-5; unclear D gene. Germline V lookup: CDR1 SGHNT, CDR2 YYREEE (reference sequence). This CDR3 comprises 15 residues. V lost 0 bases to trimming and J lost 5 bases, with 14 bases between them. CDR3 protein: CASSLVPPPRETQYF. CDR3 DNA: TGTGCCAGCAGCTTGGTCCCTCCGCCTAGGGAGACCCAGTACTTC.

The chain couples TRBV19 to TRBJ2-5, with 12 bases that match TRBD2. J was trimmed by 2 bases and V by 5 bases; bases with no gene match: 6. From germline, CDR1 is LNHDA and CDR2 SQIVND (reference sequence). This CDR3 has 16 amino acids. In nucleotides, the CDR3 is TGTGCCAGTAGTGGTCTAGCGGGAGGGCCACAAGAGACCCAGTACTTC. It yields the protein CASSGLAGGPQETQYF.

This chain joins TRBV10-2 and TRBJ1-2, with D hard to call. Germline CDR1 reads WSHSY; CDR2 reads SAAADI. CDR3 length equals 13 residues. Trimming pared 0 bases from V and 5 bases from J, leaving 7 bases between. CDR3 nucleotide sequence: TGCGCCAGCAGTGAGTCGTCGGGTTATGGCTACACCTTC. It yields the protein CASSESSGYGYTF.

This clone was counted between two and nine times. The chain employs TRBV11-2 and TRBJ2-2; 8 bases align to TRBD2. This CDR3 has 16 residues. CDR1 SGHAT and CDR2 FQNNGV come from the germline V gene. The V gene end was trimmed by 6 bases and the J gene end by 4 bases; junction bases not matched to a gene: 10. CDR3 coding DNA: TGTGCCAGCAGTTCCTTAGCGGGAAAGGCCACCGGGGAGCTGTTTTTT. It yields the protein CASSSLAGKATGELFF.

On this clone itself: Sequence at one end of the junction differs from germline and may be a read error. J is TRBJ2-7 and V is TRBV15; 7 bases line up with TRBD1. Germline CDR1 LNHNV, CDR2 YYDKDF (reference sequence). CDR3 size: 14 residues. In DNA form, the CDR3 reads TGTGCCACCAGAAGAGACAGGGTATCCTACGAGCAGTACTTC. Its protein is CATRRDRVSYEQYF.